A single sample is the source of the 9 T cell receptor beta chains below, sequenced in a study of shared clonotypes between healthy human individuals. Naive CD8 cells, CD45RO-negative and positively selected for CCR7, excluded terminally differentiated effector memory CD45RA+ cells. Sequenced by immunoSEQ multiplex PCR; TCRdb stores in-frame clones only, minus some. The sample consists of about 2.1 million clones, about 94% of them appearing once. Sequenced material: naive CD8+ T cells from PBMCs. The receptors shown here come from a man between 18 and 35 years old in good health. Some clones in this sample may be carry-over from other donors' samples.

This clone was recorded once. The chain is built from TRBV27 and TRBJ2-3, with TRBD2 matching over 9 bases. Trimming took 4 bases from V and 2 from J; bases not matched to a gene: 4. From germline, CDR1 is MNHEY and CDR2 SMNVEV (reference sequence). The CDR3 has 15 residues. This CDR3 reads CASSWLAGLTDTQYF. The DNA for the CDR3 is TGTGCCAGCAGTTGGCTAGCGGGGCTCACAGATACGCAGTATTTT.

The J gene is TRBJ1-2, the V gene TRBV5-6; TRBD1 might be the D (6 bases). The germline V and J ends were trimmed by 6 bases and 7 bases, with 19 bases remaining between them. CDR1 SGHDT and CDR2 YYEEEE come from the germline V gene. The CDR3 runs 14 residues. The CDR3 DNA reads as TGTGCCAGCACTCAGGGAGGGGGGCTGGTTGGCTACACCTTC. Amino acid sequence: CASTQGGGLVGYTF.

V gene TRBV27 combines with J gene TRBJ1-2; no definite D call. Per the germline V gene, CDR1 is MNHEY and CDR2 is SMNVEV (reference sequence). The V end was cut by 5 bases, the J end by 4 bases, with 20 bases between. This CDR3 is built from 16 residues. CDR3 protein: CASSPYGPSGGYGYTF. The CDR3, as DNA: TGTGCCAGCAGTCCCTACGGTCCCTCCGGCGGCTATGGCTACACCTTC.

About this clone: In the same sample, other DNA sequences code for this CDR3. The genes are TRBV5-6 and TRBJ2-1, with TRBD2 matching 11 bases. Per germline, CDR1 SGHDT and CDR2 YYEEEE. Trimming at V came to 2 bases and at J to 2 bases, leaving 3 bases not matched to a gene. The CDR3 consists of 16 residues. CDR3 residues: CASSLGLAGPYNEQFF. The CDR3 DNA is TGTGCCAGCAGCTTAGGACTAGCGGGCCCCTACAATGAGCAGTTCTTC.

The chain couples TRBV27 to TRBJ2-3; D is undetermined. The CDR3 totals 15 residues. CDR1 and CDR2 (germline): MNHEY, SMNVEV (reference sequence). Trimming shortened V by 5 bases and J by 2 bases, and 14 bases separated the two germline ends. The CDR3 loop is CASSPRHPVTDTQYF. The CDR3 DNA follows: TGTGCCAGCAGTCCCCGGCACCCGGTCACAGATACGCAGTATTTT.

The gene calls are TRBV28 and TRBJ2-7; 7 positions match TRBD2. The trim removed 6 bases at V and 0 bases at J, leaving 5 bases unmatched. CDR3 length: 14 residues. The germline gives CDR1 MDHEN, CDR2 SYDVKM. The CDR3 protein is CASRATSASYEQYF. CDR3 in DNA: TGTGCCAGCAGGGCAACTAGCGCCTCCTACGAGCAGTACTTC.

This chain links TRBV5-1 with TRBJ2-1; TRBD2 matches 7 bases. V trimming: 4 bases; J trimming: 4 bases; junction bases outside the gene matches: 5. This CDR3 has 14 residues. CDR1 and CDR2 from the germline V gene are SGHRS and YFSETQ. The CDR3, as DNA: TGCGCCAGCAGCCCTTCGCGGGGGTACAATGAGCAGTTCTTC. It encodes CASSPSRGYNEQFF. The whole variable domain, remainder taken from reference TRBV5-1 and TRBJ2-1, is KAGVTQTPRYLIKTRGQQVTLSCSPISGHRSVSWYQQTPGQGLQFLFEYFSETQRNKGNFPGRFSGRQFSNSRSEMNVSTLELGDSALYLCASSPSRGYNEQFFGPGTRLTVL.

The rearrangement joins TRBV4-2 to TRBJ1-5; D unclear. Per germline, CDR1 LGHNA and CDR2 YNFKEQ. The V gene lost 0 bases and the J gene lost 2 bases, with 11 bases spanning the gap. This CDR3 is built from 16 residues. The CDR3 region is CASSQDHDGGNQPQHF. In DNA, the CDR3 is TGTGCCAGCAGCCAAGATCACGACGGGGGCAATCAGCCCCAGCATTTT.

Comments on this clone: This same CDR3 is encoded by further DNA sequences in the sample. The chain is built from TRBV6-6 and TRBJ2-1, with no clear D. The CDR3 extends over 12 amino acids. Trimming shortened V by 0 bases and J by 7 bases, and 4 bases separated the two germline ends. CDR1 and CDR2 from the germline V gene are MNHNY and SVGAGI (reference sequence). The CDR3 spells CASSYSVNEQFF. As DNA, the CDR3 is TGTGCCAGCAGTTACTCGGTTAATGAGCAGTTCTTC.